The 2 T cell receptor beta chains below were found in one sample sequenced in a study of CD8 T cells in ankylosing spondylitis. TCRdb re-derived calls from the 5' RACE reads in MiXCR, one entry per CDR3 protein. The sample has under 200,000 distinct CDR3 sequences; 10% to 15% are singletons. The source material was blood, either unsorted or a sorted T cell fraction (not recorded which). Every receptor here comes from a female donor with ankylosing spondylitis or in good health (not recorded which).

The chain recombines TRBV20-1 with TRBJ1-6, with D perhaps matching TRBD1 (5 bases). In germline, CDR1 is DFQATT, CDR2 SNEGSKA (reference sequence). The CDR3 is made up of 17 amino acids. Deletions cut 0 bases from V and 0 bases from J, with 12 bases between. The CDR3 here is CSARDMDTDSYNSPLHF. DNA for the CDR3: TGCAGTGCTAGAGATATGGACACCGACTCCTATAATTCACCCCTCCACTTT.

This clonotype was counted ten times or more. V and J are TRBV12-3 or TRBV12-4 and TRBJ1-4; TRBD1 might be the D (5 bases). This CDR3 region has 16 residues. V was clipped by 5 bases and J by 5 bases, with 18 bases between them. CDR3 region: CASSLRMGGRNEKLFF. CDR3 nucleotide sequence: TGTGCCAGCAGTCTCCGGATGGGGGGACGGAATGAAAAACTGTTTTTT.